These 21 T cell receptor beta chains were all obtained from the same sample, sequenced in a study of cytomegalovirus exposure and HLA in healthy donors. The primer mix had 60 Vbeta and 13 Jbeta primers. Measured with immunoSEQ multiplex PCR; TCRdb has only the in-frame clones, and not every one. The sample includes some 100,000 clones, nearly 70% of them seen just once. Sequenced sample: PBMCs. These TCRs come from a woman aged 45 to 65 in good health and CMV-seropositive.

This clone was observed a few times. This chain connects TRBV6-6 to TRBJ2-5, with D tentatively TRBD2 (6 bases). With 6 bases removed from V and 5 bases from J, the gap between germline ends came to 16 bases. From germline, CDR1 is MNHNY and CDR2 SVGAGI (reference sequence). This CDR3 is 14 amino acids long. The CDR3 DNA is TGTGCCAGCAGCCTCGGCGGGGAATCCGAGACCCAGTACTTC. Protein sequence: CASSLGGESETQYF.

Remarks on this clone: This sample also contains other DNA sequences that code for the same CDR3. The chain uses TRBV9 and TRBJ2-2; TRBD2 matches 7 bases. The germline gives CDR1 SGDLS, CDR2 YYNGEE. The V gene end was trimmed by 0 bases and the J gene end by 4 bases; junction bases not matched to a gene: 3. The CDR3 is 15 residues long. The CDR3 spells CASSVEAGVTGELFF. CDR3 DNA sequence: TGTGCCAGCAGCGTAGAGGCGGGAGTCACCGGGGAGCTGTTTTTT. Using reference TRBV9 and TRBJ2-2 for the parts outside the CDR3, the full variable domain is DSGVTQTPKHLITATGQRVTLRCSPRSGDLSVYWYQQSLDQGLQFLIQYYNGEERAKGNILERFSAQQFPDLHSELNLSSLELGDSALYFCASSVEAGVTGELFFGEGSRLTVL.

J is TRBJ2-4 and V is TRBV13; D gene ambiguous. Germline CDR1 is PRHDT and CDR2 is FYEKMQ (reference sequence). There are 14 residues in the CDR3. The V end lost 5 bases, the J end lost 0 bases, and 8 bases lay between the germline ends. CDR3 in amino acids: CASSPVGAKNIQYF. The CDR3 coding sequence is TGTGCCAGCAGCCCGGTCGGAGCCAAAAACATTCAGTACTTC.

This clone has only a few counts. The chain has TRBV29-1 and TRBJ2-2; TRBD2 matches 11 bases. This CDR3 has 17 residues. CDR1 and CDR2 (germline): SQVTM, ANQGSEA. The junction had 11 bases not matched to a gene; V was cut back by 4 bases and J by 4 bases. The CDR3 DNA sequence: TGCAGCGTTGTTTTGTTCGCTGGGACTAGCGGCACCGGGGAGCTGTTTTTT. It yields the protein CSVVLFAGTSGTGELFF.

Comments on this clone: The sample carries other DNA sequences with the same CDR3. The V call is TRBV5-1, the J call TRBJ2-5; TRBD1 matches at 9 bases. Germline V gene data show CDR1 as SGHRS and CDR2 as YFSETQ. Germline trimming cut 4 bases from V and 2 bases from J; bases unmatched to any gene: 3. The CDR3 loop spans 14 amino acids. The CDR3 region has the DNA TGCGCCAGCAGCCGGGACAGGGCTCAAGAGACCCAGTACTTC. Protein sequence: CASSRDRAQETQYF. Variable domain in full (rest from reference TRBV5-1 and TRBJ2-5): KAGVTQTPRYLIKTRGQQVTLSCSPISGHRSVSWYQQTPGQGLQFLFEYFSETQRNKGNFPGRFSGRQFSNSRSEMNVSTLELGDSALYLCASSRDRAQETQYFGPGTRLLVL.

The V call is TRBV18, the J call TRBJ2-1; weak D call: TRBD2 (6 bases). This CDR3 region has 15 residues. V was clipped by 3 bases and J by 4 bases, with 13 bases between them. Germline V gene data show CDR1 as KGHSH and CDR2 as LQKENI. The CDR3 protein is CASSPGSASYNEQFF. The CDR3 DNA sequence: TGTGCCAGCTCACCCGGGAGCGCTTCATACAATGAGCAGTTCTTC.

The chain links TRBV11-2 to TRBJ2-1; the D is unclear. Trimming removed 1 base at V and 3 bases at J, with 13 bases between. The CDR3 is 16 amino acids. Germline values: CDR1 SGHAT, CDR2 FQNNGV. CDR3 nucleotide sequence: TGTGCCAGCAGCTTAGTATTGGGCAGTAACTACAATGAGCAGTTCTTC. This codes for CASSLVLGSNYNEQFF.

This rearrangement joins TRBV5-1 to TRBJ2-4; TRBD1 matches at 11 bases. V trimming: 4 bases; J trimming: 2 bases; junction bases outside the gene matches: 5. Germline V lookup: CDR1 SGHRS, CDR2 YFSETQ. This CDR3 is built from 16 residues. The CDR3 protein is CASSLGTGGTKNIQYF. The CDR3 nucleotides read TGCGCCAGCAGCCTCGGGACAGGGGGAACCAAAAACATTCAGTACTTC.

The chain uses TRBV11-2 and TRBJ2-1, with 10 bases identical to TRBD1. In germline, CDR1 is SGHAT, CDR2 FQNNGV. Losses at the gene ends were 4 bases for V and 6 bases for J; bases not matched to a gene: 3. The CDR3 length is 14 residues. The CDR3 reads CASSSGQGVNEQFF. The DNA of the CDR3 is TGTGCCAGCAGCTCTGGACAGGGGGTCAATGAGCAGTTCTTC.

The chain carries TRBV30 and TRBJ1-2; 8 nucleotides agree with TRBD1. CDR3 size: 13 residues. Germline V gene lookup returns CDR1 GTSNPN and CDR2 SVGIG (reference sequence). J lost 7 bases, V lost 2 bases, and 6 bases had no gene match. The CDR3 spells CAWSITGGGGYTF. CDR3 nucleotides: TGTGCCTGGAGTATAACAGGGGGGGGTGGCTACACCTTC.

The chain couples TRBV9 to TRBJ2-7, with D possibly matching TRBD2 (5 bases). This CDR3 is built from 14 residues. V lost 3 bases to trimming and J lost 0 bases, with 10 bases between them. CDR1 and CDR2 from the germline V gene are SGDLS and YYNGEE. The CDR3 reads CASSALGSSYEQYF. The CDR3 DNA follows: TGTGCCAGCAGCGCTCTAGGGAGCTCCTACGAGCAGTACTTC.

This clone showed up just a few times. The DNA for the CDR3 is TGTGCCAGCAGCTTTTATGGACAGTACGAGCAGTACTTC. Translation: CASSFYGQYEQYF. The chain employs TRBV7-2 and TRBJ2-7; a possible D gene is TRBD1 (6 bases). The germline V and J ends were trimmed by 3 bases and 4 bases, with 10 bases remaining between them. This CDR3 has 13 amino acids. Germline CDR1 is SGHTA and CDR2 is FQGNSA.

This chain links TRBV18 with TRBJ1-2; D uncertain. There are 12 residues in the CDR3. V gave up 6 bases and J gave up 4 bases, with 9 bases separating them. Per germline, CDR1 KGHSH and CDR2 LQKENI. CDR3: CASSETGYGYTF. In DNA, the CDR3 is TGTGCCAGCTCCGAAACGGGCTATGGCTACACCTTC.

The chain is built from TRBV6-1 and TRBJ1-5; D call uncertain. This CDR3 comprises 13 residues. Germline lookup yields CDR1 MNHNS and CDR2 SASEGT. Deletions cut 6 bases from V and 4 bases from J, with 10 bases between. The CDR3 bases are TGTGCCAGCAGGAACGACATTAATCAGCCCCAGCATTTT. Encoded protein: CASRNDINQPQHF.

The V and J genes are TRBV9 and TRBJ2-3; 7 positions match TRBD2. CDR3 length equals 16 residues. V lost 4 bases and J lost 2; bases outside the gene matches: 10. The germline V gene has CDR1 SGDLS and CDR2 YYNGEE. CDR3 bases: TGTGCCAGCAGCCCAACGTCTAGCGGAATCACAGATACGCAGTATTTT. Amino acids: CASSPTSSGITDTQYF.

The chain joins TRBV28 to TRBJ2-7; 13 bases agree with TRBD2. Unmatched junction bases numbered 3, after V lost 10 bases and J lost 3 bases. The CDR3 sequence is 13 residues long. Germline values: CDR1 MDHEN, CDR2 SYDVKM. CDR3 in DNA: TGTGCCACAGGACTAGCGGGAGTCTACGAGCAGTACTTC. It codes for CATGLAGVYEQYF. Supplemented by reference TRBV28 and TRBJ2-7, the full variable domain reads DVKVTQSSRYLVKRTGEKVFLECVQDMDHENMFWYRQDPGLGLRLIYFSYDVKMKEKGDIPEGYSVSREKKERFSLILESASTNQTSMYLCATGLAGVYEQYFGPGTRLTVT.

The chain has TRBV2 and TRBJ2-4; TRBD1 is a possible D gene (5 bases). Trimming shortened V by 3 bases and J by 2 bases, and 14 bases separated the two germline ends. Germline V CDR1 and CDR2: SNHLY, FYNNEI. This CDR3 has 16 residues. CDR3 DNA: TGTGCCAGCAGTGATAGTAGGGGTGGGCCCAAAAACATTCAGTACTTC. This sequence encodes CASSDSRGGPKNIQYF. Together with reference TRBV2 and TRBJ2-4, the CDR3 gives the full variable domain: EPEVTQTPSHQVTQMGQEVILRCVPISNHLYFYWYRQILGQKVEFLVSFYNNEISEKSEIFDDQFSVERPDGSNFTLKIRSTKLEDSAMYFCASSDSRGGPKNIQYFGAGTRLSVL.

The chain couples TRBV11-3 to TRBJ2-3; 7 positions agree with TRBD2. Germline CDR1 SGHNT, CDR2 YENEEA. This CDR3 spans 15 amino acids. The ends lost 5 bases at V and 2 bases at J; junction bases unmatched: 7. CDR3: CASSMTSLITDTQYF. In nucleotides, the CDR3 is TGTGCCAGCAGCATGACTAGCTTAATCACAGATACGCAGTATTTT.

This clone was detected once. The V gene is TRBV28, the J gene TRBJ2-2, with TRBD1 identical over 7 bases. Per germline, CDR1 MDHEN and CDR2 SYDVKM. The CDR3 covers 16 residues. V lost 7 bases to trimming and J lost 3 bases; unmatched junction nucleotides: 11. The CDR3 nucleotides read TGTGCCAGCACTCTTTCACAGGGGATCCACACCGGGGAGCTGTTTTTT. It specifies CASTLSQGIHTGELFF.

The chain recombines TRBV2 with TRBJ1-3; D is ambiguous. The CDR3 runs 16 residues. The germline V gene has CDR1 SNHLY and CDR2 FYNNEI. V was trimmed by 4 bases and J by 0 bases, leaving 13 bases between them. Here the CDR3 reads CASSAPGLNSGNTIYF. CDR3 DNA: TGTGCCAGCAGTGCCCCCGGACTGAACTCTGGAAACACCATATATTTT.

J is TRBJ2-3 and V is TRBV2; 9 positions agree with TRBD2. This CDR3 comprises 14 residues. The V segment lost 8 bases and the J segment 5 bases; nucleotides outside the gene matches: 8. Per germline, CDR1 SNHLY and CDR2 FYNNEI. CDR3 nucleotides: TGTGCCAGCGGTGGGATTAGCGGGAGAGATACGCAGTATTTT. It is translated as CASGGISGRDTQYF.